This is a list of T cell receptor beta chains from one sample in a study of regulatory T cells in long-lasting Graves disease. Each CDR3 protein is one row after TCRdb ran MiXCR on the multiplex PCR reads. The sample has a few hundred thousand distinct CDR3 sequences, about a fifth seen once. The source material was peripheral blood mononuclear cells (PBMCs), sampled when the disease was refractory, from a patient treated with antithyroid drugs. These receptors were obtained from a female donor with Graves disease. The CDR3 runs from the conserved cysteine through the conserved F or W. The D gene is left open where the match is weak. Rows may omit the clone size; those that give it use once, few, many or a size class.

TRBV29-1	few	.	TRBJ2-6	TGCAGCGTTGAAAGAAATCATTACGTTTGGCACCAGACAGACAAAACTACTGGGGCCAACGTCCTGACTTTC	CSVERNHYVWHQTDKTTGANVLTF
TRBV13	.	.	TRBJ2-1	TGTGCCAGCAGCCCTTCAACCGCAGAGCAGTTCTTC	CASSPSTAEQFF
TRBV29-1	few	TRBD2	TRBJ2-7	TGCAGCGGTGAGGGTTATAAACAGGTCCGGCTAGCGGGGGTCTACGAGCAGTACTTC	CSGEGYKQVRLAGVYEQYF
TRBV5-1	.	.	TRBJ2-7	TGCGCCAGCAGATTTGGACAGCCTGCCTACGAGCAGTACTTC	CASRFGQPAYEQYF
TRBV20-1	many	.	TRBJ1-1	TGCAGTGCTAGCGAGCAGGGACGTAGGGCCCGGAACACTGAAGCTTTCTTT	CSASEQGRRARNTEAFF
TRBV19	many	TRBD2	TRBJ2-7	TGTGCCACCTCGACTAGCGGATCGACCCCTACGGCGCAGTACTTC	CATSTSGSTPTAQYF
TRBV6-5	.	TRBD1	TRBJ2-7	TGTGCCAGCAGTTCCCTGGGACAGGGGGCGCGATACGAGCAGTACTTC	CASSSLGQGARYEQYF
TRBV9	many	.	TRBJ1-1	TGTGCCAGCAGCGTCGGACAGACGAACACTGAAGCTTTCTTT	CASSVGQTNTEAFF
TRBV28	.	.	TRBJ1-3	TGTGCCAGCAGTTCCGACAGTCTTGGAGGAAACACCATATATTTT	CASSSDSLGGNTIYF
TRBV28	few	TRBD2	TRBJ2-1	TGTGCCAGCACCCAAGCGGGAACCTACTACAATGAGCAGTTCTTC	CASTQAGTYYNEQFF
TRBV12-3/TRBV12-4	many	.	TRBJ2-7	TGTGCCAGCAGTCCCAAGACTGAGATAGGGCACGAGCAGTACTTC	CASSPKTEIGHEQYF
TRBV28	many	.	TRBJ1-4	TGTGCCAGCACCCCTCTGTCCGCGGAAAAACTGTTTTTT	CASTPLSAEKLFF
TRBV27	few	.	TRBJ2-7	TGTGCCAGCAGTCCCGGGACCCAACCCTACGAGCAGTACTTC	CASSPGTQPYEQYF
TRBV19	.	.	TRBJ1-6	TGTGCCAGCAACGACATTCCTGATTCACCCCTCCACTTT	CASNDIPDSPLHF
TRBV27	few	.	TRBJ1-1	TGTGCCAGCAGTCAAAGACGGACCCCTATGAACACTGAAGCTTTCTTT	CASSQRRTPMNTEAFF
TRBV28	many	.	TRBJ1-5	TGTGCCAGCAGTAGGTGGAGGGAGCCCCAGCATTTT	CASSRWREPQHF
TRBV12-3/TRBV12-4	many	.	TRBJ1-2	TGTGCCAGCAGTCCAGGACGGATTCGTGTCTATGGCTACACCTTC	CASSPGRIRVYGYTF
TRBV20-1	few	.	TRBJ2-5	TGCAGTGCTAACATCCTGAAGGGACGGTTCCAAGAGACCCAGTACTTC	CSANILKGRFQETQYF
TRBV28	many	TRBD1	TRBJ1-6	TGTGCCAGCAGCCCAGACAGGGGGCATTCACCCCTCCACTTT	CASSPDRGHSPLHF
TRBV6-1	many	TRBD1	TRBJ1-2	TGTGCCAGCAGGACAGGACAGGGGCCTGCCTATGGCTACACCTTC	CASRTGQGPAYGYTF
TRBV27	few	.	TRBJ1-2	TGTGCCAGCAGCCACCCGACGGGGTATGGCTACACCTTC	CASSHPTGYGYTF
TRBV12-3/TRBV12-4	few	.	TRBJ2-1	TGTGCCAGGGGATACAGGGCCAGCTCCTACAATGAGCAGTTCTTC	CARGYRASSYNEQFF
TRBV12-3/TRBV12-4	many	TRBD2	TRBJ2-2	TGTGCCAGCAGGACCGGGACTAACACGGTTGAGGAGCTGTTTTTT	CASRTGTNTVEELFF
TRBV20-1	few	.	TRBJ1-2	TGCAGTGCTCCCCAGGGACGTCAAGGCTACACCTTC	CSAPQGRQGYTF
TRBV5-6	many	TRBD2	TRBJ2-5	TGTGCCAGCAGCCCGGGACTAGTGACCGAGACCCAGTACTTC	CASSPGLVTETQYF
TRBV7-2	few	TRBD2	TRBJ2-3	TGTGCCAGCAGCCCAGTGGCGGGAGTGGATTGGAATACGCAGTATTTT	CASSPVAGVDWNTQYF
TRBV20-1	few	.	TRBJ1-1	TGCAGTGCTAACAGGGTAACTACTGAAGCTTTCTTT	CSANRVTTEAFF